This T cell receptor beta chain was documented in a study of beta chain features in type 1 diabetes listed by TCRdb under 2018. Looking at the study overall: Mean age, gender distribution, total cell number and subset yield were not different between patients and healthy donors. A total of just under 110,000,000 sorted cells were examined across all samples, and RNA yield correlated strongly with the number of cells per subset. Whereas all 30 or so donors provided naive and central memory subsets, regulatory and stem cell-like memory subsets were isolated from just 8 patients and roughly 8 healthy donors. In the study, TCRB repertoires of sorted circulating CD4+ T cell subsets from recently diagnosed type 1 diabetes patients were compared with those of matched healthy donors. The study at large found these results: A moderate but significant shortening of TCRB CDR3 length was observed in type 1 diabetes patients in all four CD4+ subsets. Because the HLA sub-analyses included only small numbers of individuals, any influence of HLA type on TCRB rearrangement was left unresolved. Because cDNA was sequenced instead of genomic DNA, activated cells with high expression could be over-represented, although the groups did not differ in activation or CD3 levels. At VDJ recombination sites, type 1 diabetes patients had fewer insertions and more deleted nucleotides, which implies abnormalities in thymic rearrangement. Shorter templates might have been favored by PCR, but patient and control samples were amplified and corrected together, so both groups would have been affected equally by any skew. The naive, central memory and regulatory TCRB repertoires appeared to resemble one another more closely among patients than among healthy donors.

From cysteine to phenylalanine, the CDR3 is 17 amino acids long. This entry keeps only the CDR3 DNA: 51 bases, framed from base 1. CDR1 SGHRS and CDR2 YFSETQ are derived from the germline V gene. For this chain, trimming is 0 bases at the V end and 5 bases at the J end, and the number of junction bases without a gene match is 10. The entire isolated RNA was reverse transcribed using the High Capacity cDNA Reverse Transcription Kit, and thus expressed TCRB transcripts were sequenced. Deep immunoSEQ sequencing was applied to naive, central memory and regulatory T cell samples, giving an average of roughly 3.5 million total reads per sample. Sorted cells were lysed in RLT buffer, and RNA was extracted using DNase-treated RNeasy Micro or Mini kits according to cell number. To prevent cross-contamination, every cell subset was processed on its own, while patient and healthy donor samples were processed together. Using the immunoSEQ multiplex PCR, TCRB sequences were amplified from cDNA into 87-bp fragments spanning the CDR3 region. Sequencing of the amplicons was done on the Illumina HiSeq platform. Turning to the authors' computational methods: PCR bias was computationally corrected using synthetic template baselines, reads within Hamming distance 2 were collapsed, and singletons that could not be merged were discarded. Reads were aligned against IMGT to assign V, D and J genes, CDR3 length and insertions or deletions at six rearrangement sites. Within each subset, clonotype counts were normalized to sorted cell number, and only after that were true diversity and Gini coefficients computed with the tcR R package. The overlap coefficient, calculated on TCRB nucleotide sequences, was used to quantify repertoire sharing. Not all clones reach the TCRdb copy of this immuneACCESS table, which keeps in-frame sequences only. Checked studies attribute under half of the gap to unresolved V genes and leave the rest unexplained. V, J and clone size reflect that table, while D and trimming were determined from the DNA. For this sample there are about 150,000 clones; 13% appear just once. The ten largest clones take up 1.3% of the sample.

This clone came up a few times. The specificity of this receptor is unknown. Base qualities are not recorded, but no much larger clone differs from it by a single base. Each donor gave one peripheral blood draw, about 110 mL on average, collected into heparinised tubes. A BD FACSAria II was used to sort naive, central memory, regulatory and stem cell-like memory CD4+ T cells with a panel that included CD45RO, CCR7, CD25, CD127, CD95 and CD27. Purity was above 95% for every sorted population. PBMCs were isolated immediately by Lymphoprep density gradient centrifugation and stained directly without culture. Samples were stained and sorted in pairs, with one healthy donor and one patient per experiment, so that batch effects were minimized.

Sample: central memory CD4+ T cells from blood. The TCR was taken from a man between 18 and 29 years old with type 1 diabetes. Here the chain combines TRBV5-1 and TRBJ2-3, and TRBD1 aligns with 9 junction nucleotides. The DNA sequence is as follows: TGCGCCAGCAGCTTGGAGCCCCGGGACAGGGCAGGAGATACGCAGTATTTT. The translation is CASSLEPRDRAGDTQYF.